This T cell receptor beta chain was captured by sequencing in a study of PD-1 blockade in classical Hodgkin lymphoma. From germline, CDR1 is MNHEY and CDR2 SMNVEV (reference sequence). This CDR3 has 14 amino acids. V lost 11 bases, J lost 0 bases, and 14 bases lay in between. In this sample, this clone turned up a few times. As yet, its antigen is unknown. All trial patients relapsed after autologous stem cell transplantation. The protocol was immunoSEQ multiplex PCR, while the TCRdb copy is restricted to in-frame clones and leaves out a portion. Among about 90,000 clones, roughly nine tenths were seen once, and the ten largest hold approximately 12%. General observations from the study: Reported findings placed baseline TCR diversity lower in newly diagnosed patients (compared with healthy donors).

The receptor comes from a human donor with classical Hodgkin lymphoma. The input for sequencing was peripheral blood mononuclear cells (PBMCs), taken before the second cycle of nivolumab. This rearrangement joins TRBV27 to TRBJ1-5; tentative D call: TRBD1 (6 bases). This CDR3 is CAADSHYSNQPQHF. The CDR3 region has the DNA TGTGCCGCGGACAGCCACTATAGCAATCAGCCCCAGCATTTT.